The 14 T cell receptor beta chains below all came from one sample that was sequenced in a study of cytomegalovirus exposure and HLA in healthy donors. PCR was performed using 60 Vbeta and 13 Jbeta primers. This table comes from immunoSEQ multiplex PCR, and its TCRdb copy is limited to in-frame clones, with some not included. The sample has about 150,000 clones; less than 90% are singletons. The specimen was PBMCs. The receptors stem from a boy aged 2 to 9 in good health and CMV-seronegative.

This rearrangement joins TRBV11-3 to TRBJ2-2; maybe TRBD1 (5 bases). Germline V gene lookup returns CDR1 SGHNT and CDR2 YENEEA. V lost 5 bases, J lost 1 base, and 11 bases lay in between. The CDR3 length is 15 residues. As DNA, the CDR3 is TGTGCCAGCAGCCTAACAGGAAAGAACACCGGGGAGCTGTTTTTT. The encoded protein is CASSLTGKNTGELFF. The complete variable domain, with remaining parts taken from reference TRBV11-3 and TRBJ2-2, reads EAGVVQSPRYKIIEKKQPVAFWCNPISGHNTLYWYLQNLGQGPELLIRYENEEAVDDSQLPKDRFSAERLKGVDSTLKIQPAELGDSAVYLCASSLTGKNTGELFFGEGSRLTVL.

This chain connects TRBV11-3 to TRBJ2-7; 10 nucleotides line up with TRBD2. Looked up from germline, CDR1 is SGHNT and CDR2 is YENEEA. The CDR3 spans 15 residues. The V segment lost 3 bases and the J segment 3 bases; nucleotides outside the gene matches: 5. The CDR3 coding sequence is TGTGCCAGCAGCTTGGCTAGCGGGGGAAACTACGAGCAGTACTTC. This encodes CASSLASGGNYEQYF.

V usage is TRBV15 and J usage is TRBJ2-1; TRBD2 is a possible D gene (5 bases). Trimming shortened V by 1 base and J by 8 bases, and 15 bases separated the two germline ends. The V gene's germline CDR1 is LNHNV and CDR2 YYDKDF (reference sequence). This CDR3 is built from 15 residues. DNA of the CDR3: TGTGCCACCAGCAGAGTTCGACGGGGTCAGGATGAGCAGTTCTTC. Translation: CATSRVRRGQDEQFF.

The chain has TRBV12-5 and TRBJ2-5, with 9 bases aligning to TRBD2. Looked up from germline, CDR1 is LGHNT and CDR2 is FRNRAP. After removal of 1 base from V and 9 bases from J, the junction contained 21 bases not matched to a gene. The CDR3 runs to 19 residues. The CDR3 region has the DNA TGTGCTAGTGGTTTGGCCCCAGGGGCGGGGGGGCCAACAAGAGACCCCCAGTACTTC. This translates into CASGLAPGAGGPTRDPQYF.

The chain uses TRBV5-6 and TRBJ2-4; a possible D gene is TRBD2 (5 bases). Germline assignment: CDR1 SGHDT and CDR2 YYEEEE. The CDR3 runs 16 residues. V lost 0 bases and J lost 1, with 11 bases in between. CDR3 DNA: TGTGCCAGCAGCTTGGCGGGGAATCCGGCCAAAAACATTCAGTACTTC. This sequence encodes CASSLAGNPAKNIQYF.

The J gene is TRBJ1-1, the V gene TRBV11-2; 7 bases align to TRBD1. V lost 6 bases, J lost 3 bases, and 13 bases stayed unmatched. The germline V gene encodes CDR1 SGHAT and CDR2 FQNNGV. This CDR3 is 16 amino acids long. The CDR3 DNA sequence: TGTGCCAGCAGGCCCTTGAAGGGGGCGAGGTACACTGAAGCTTTCTTT. The encoded protein is CASRPLKGARYTEAFF.

The CDR3 DNA reads as TGTGCCAGCAGTTTACTAAAGGCCACAGGGGGAGTGAACACTGAAGCTTTCTTT. Translation: CASSLLKATGGVNTEAFF. This chain uses TRBV27 with TRBJ1-1; 8 bases match TRBD1. Germline V gene data show CDR1 as MNHEY and CDR2 as SMNVEV (reference sequence). Germline trimming cut 2 bases from V and 0 bases from J; bases unmatched to any gene: 11. CDR3 size: 18 residues.

In DNA, the CDR3 is TGTGCCAGCAGCGAGAAGGGGGTGGAGGAGACCCAGTACTTC. Translated, it gives CASSEKGVEETQYF. The chain has TRBV9 and TRBJ2-5; D perhaps matches TRBD1 (6 bases). This CDR3 has 14 residues. Germline V gene data show CDR1 as SGDLS and CDR2 as YYNGEE. V gave up 3 bases and J gave up 5 bases, with 14 bases separating them. The whole variable domain, filled in from reference TRBV9 and TRBJ2-5, reads DSGVTQTPKHLITATGQRVTLRCSPRSGDLSVYWYQQSLDQGLQFLIQYYNGEERAKGNILERFSAQQFPDLHSELNLSSLELGDSALYFCASSEKGVEETQYFGPGTRLLVL.

V usage is TRBV10-3 and J usage is TRBJ2-2, with D hard to call. The V gene's germline CDR1 is ENHRY and CDR2 SYGVKD. This CDR3 region has 11 residues. DNA for the CDR3: TGTGTTTCCTATTTCACCGGGGAGCTGTTTTTT. Its protein is CVSYFTGELFF.

The V gene is TRBV28, the J gene TRBJ1-1; the D is unclear. Germline V gives CDR1 MDHEN, CDR2 SYDVKM. V was shortened by 6 bases and J by 2 bases, with 10 bases between the two germline ends. The CDR3 has 13 residues. The CDR3 nucleotides read TGTGCCAGCAGCCTAGAGGCTAACACTGAAGCTTTCTTT. Amino acids: CASSLEANTEAFF. The full variable domain, with the rest looked up from reference TRBV28 and TRBJ1-1, is DVKVTQSSRYLVKRTGEKVFLECVQDMDHENMFWYRQDPGLGLRLIYFSYDVKMKEKGDIPEGYSVSREKKERFSLILESASTNQTSMYLCASSLEANTEAFFGQGTRLTVV.

This clone was detected a few times. This chain connects TRBV6-1 to TRBJ1-2, with no clear D. The V end lost 7 bases, the J end lost 4 bases, and 10 bases lay between the germline ends. This CDR3 has 12 amino acids. Germline CDR1 MNHNS, CDR2 SASEGT. CDR3 DNA sequence: TGTGCCAGCATGGTAGAGATCTATGGCTACACCTTC. Protein sequence: CASMVEIYGYTF.

This rearrangement joins TRBV5-1 to TRBJ2-7; the D gene is possibly TRBD1 (6 bases). The V end was cut by 0 bases, the J end by 0 bases, with 16 bases between. Germline CDR1 SGHRS, CDR2 YFSETQ. CDR3 size: 17 residues. CDR3: CASSLGVGHLVSYEQYF. The DNA of the CDR3 is TGCGCCAGCAGCTTGGGGGTGGGACATCTGGTCTCCTACGAGCAGTACTTC.

This clone came up once. The gene calls are TRBV5-4 and TRBJ1-2; D unclear. Germline CDR1 SGHNT, CDR2 YYREEE (reference sequence). This CDR3 spans 15 amino acids. The germline V and J ends were trimmed by 2 bases and 0 bases, with 11 bases remaining between them. This chain's CDR3 is CASSFQRGPNYGYTF. The CDR3 DNA is TGTGCCAGCAGCTTTCAACGGGGTCCTAACTATGGCTACACCTTC. Drawing the rest from reference TRBV5-4 and TRBJ1-2, the complete variable domain is ETGVTQSPTHLIKTRGQQVTLRCSSQSGHNTVSWYQQALGQGPQFIFQYYREEENGRGNFPPRFSGLQFPNYSSELNVNALELDDSALYLCASSFQRGPNYGYTFGSGTRLTVV.

The V call is TRBV5-4, the J call TRBJ1-2, with TRBD1 matching 10 bases. The germline gives CDR1 SGHNT, CDR2 YYREEE (reference sequence). CDR3 length equals 15 residues. V shed 5 bases and J 6 bases; nucleotides not matched to a gene: 10. The CDR3 sequence: CASRPQRQGADGYTF. The CDR3 DNA reads TGTGCCAGCAGACCTCAACGACAGGGGGCCGATGGCTACACCTTC. Using reference TRBV5-4 and TRBJ1-2 for the parts outside the CDR3, the full variable domain is ETGVTQSPTHLIKTRGQQVTLRCSSQSGHNTVSWYQQALGQGPQFIFQYYREEENGRGNFPPRFSGLQFPNYSSELNVNALELDDSALYLCASRPQRQGADGYTFGSGTRLTVV.